This TCR beta chain was sequenced during a study of control samples from healthy donors and cancer patients. Germline V gene lookup returns CDR1 SGHKS and CDR2 YYEKEE (reference sequence). V gave up 0 bases and J gave up 4 bases, with 10 bases separating them. The length of the CDR3 is 14 residues. Generated by immunoSEQ multiplex PCR, the TCRdb table keeps only in-frame clones and is missing some. The data show 150,000 or so clones, 94% seen once. The sequenced sample consisted of blood. This TCR derives from a middle-aged man in good health. The genes are TRBV5-5 and TRBJ1-2; possibly TRBD1 for D (6 bases). The CDR3 here is CASSLGGPSYGYTF. DNA for the CDR3: TGTGCCAGCAGCTTGGGGGGGCCTAGCTATGGCTACACCTTC.